This T cell receptor (beta chain) was identified during a study of OX40 agonist ivuxolimab in advanced cancers. As for the study more broadly: Ivuxolimab was an agonistic, fully human IgG2 monoclonal antibody directed against OX40 (CD134), a costimulatory receptor. In the dose-escalation cohort, 65% to 85% of patients were male, and the mean age was roughly 60 years with a range of roughly 20 to 79. Of the roughly 50 dose-escalation patients, hepatocellular carcinoma was present in 19, melanoma in around 15, renal cell carcinoma in 9 and head and neck cancer in 9. The purpose of peripheral TCRbeta sequencing was to test whether ivuxolimab changed TCR sequence diversity and led to clonal T-cell expansion. Intravenous ivuxolimab was administered to patients every 2 weeks at six dose levels: 0.01, 0.1, 0.3, 1.5, 3 and 10 mg/kg. Three dose-escalation patients achieved partial responses, one with hepatocellular carcinoma and two with cutaneous melanoma. The paper covers the monotherapy dose-escalation part of the phase I ivuxolimab trial, which included N of about 56 patients. Patients were allowed to have had prior anti-PD-1, anti-PD-L1 or anti-CTLA-4 therapy, and 30% to 40% of the dose-escalation patients had previously received checkpoint inhibitors. What the study reported, not specific to this receptor: Low levels of normalized T-cell clonal expansion were also seen in some patients who did not respond. At doses from 0.1 to 3.0 mg/kg, clonal expansion was seen in both CD4+ and CD8+ blood T cells between baseline and week 6. The antigen specificity of the clonally expanded peripheral T cells was not determined. Partial responders in the 0.1-3.0 mg/kg groups had among the lowest normalized peripheral clonal expansion, especially among CD8+ T cells. After ivuxolimab, more expanded clones were found on average in CD8+ T cells than in CD4+ T cells.

For sequencing of the TCRbeta CDR3 region, genomic DNA was extracted from the sorted cells. TCRbeta CDR3 regions were sequenced using the immunoSEQ Assay. TCRdb stores this immuneACCESS table with in-frame sequences only. Part of the clones is absent; in the studies checked, under half of the shortfall reflects unresolved V genes, and no reason is known for the rest. The sample records about 26,000 clones, more than 80% of which are singletons. 30% to 40% of the sample is taken by the ten largest. The trial excluded patients who had a history of autoimmune disease or who were on systemic immunosuppression. Peripheral blood for TCR sequencing was collected from all dose cohorts at baseline, on cycle 4 day 1, and on cycle 7 day 1. The samples were drawn from a first-in-human, open-label, multicenter phase I dose-escalation trial of ivuxolimab. Adults with locally advanced or metastatic melanoma, renal cell, hepatocellular, or head and neck squamous cell carcinoma were enrolled in the trial. Before TCR sequencing, CD4+ T cells and CD8+ T cells were sorted from peripheral blood as separate populations.

CDR1 and CDR2 are drawn from the germline V gene: SGHVS, FQNEAQ. The junction shows trimming of 5 bases on V and 1 base on J, plus 8 bases between the germline ends. Inclusive of the bounding cysteine and phenylalanine, the CDR3 is 13 residues long. The only DNA kept is the CDR3, 39 bases in frame from the first base. This clone has only a few counts. What antigen it recognizes has not been identified. No much larger clone exists at a distance of one base, and base qualities are not known. This sequence originates from an adult with an advanced solid tumor such as melanoma, head and neck, liver or kidney cancer. The material was CD4+ or CD8+ T cells sorted from blood, obtained in a trial of the OX40 agonist ivuxolimab. Recombination joined TRBV7-8 with TRBJ1-1; the D gene is perhaps TRBD1, on 6 matching bases. The bases read TGTGCCAGCAGCAAGGGGGGGAACACTGAAGCTTTCTTT. This is translated as CASSKGGNTEAFF.